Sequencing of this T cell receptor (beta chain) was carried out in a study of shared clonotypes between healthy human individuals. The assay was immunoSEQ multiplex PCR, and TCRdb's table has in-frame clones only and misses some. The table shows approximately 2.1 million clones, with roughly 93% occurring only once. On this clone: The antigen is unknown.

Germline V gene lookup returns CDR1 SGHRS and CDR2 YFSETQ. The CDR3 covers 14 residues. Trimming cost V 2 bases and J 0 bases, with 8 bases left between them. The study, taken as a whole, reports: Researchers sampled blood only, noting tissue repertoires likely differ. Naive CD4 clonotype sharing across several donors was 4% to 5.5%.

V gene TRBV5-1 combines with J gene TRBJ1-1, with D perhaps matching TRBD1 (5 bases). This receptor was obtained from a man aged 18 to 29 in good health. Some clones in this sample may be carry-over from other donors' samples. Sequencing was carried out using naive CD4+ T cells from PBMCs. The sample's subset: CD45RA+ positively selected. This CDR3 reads CASSFAGMNTEAFF. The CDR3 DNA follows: TGCGCCAGCAGCTTCGCAGGGATGAACACTGAAGCTTTCTTT.